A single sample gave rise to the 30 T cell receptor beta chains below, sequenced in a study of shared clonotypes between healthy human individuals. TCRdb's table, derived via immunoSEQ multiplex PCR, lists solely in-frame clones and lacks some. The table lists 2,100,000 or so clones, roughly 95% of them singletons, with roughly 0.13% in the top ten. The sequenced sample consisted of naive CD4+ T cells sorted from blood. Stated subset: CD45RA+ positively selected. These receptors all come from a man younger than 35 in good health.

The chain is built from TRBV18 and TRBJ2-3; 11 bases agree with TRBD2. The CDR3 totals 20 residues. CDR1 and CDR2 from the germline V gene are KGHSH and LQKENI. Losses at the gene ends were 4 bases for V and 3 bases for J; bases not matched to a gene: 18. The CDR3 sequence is CASSQLTSGNTQGTTDTQYF. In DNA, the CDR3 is TGTGCCAGCTCACAGCTGACTAGCGGGAACACGCAGGGGACGACAGATACGCAGTATTTT.

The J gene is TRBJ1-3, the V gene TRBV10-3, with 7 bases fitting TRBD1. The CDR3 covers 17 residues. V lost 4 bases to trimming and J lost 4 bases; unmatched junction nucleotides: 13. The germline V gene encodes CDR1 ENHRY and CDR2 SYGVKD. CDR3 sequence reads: CAISGGAATGPGNTIYF. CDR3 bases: TGTGCCATCAGTGGGGGGGCGGCGACAGGGCCCGGAAACACCATATATTTT.

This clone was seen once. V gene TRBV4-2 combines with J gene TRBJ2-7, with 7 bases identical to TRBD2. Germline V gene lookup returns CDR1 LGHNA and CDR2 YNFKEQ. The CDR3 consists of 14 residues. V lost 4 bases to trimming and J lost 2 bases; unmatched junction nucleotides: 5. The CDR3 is CASSRGGITYEQYF. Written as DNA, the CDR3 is TGTGCCAGCAGCCGGGGGGGGATAACCTACGAGCAGTACTTC.

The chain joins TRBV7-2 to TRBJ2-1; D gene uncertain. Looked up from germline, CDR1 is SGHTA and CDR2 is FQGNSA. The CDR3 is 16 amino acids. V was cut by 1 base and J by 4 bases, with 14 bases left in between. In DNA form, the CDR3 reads TGTGCCAGCAGCTTAGTAGGAGCTACCCGGTACAATGAGCAGTTCTTC. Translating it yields CASSLVGATRYNEQFF.

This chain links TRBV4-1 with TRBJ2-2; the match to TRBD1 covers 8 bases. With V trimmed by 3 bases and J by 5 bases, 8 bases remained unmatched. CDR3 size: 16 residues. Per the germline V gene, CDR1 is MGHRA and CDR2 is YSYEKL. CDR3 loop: CASSQLGTGLTGELFF. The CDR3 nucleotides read TGCGCCAGCAGCCAGCTTGGGACAGGCCTTACCGGGGAGCTGTTTTTT.

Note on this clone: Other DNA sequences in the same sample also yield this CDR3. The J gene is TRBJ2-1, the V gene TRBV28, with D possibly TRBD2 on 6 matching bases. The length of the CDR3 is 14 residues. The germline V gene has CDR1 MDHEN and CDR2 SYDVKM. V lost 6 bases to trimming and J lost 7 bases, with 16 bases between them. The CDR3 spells CASSVGQGGNEQFF. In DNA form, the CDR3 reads TGTGCCAGCAGCGTTGGCCAGGGAGGTAATGAGCAGTTCTTC.

This CDR3 is CASNTTLDRGNTEAFF. The CDR3 coding sequence is TGTGCCAGCAATACTACACTCGACAGGGGGAACACTGAAGCTTTCTTT. The V gene is TRBV7-3, the J gene TRBJ1-1, with 8 nucleotides matching TRBD1. The V gene's germline CDR1 is SGHTA and CDR2 FQGTGA. The ends lost 7 bases at V and 1 base at J; junction bases unmatched: 11. The CDR3 spans 16 residues.

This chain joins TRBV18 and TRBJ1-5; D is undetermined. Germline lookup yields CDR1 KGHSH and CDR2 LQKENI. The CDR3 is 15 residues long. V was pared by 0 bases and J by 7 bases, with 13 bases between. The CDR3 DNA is TGTGCCAGCTCACCACCGCTTGGGCCTGGGCAGCCCCAGCATTTT. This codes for CASSPPLGPGQPQHF.

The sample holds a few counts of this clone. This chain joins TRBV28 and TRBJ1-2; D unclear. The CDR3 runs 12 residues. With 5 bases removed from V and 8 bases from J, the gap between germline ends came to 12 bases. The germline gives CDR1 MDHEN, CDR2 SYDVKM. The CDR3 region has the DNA TGTGCCAGCAGTACTAAGCAGTACGGCTACACCTTC. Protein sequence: CASSTKQYGYTF.

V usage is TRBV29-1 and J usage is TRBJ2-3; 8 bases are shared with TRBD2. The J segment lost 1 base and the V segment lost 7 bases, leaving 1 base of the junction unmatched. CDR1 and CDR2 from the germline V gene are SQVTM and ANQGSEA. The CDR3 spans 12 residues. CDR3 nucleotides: TGCAGCGCGACTAGCGGCACAGATACGCAGTATTTT. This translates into CSATSGTDTQYF.

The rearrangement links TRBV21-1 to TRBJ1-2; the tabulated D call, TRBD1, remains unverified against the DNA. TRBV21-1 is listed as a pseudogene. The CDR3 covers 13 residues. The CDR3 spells CASSQQGDYGYTF. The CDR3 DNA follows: TGTGCCAGCAGCCAACAGGGAGACTATGGCTACACCTTC.

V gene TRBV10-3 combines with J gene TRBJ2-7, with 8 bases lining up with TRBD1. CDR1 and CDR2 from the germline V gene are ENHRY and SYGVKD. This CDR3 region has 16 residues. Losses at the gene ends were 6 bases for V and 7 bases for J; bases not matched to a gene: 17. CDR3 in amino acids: CAIRPWDGQGEGEQYF. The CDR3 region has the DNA TGTGCCATCAGGCCCTGGGACGGACAGGGTGAGGGGGAGCAGTACTTC.

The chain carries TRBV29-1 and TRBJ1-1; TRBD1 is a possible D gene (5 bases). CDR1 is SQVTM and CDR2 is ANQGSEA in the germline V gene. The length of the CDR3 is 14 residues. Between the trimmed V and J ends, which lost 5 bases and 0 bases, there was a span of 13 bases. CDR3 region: CSVHQGVLNTEAFF. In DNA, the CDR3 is TGCAGCGTTCACCAAGGGGTATTGAACACTGAAGCTTTCTTT.

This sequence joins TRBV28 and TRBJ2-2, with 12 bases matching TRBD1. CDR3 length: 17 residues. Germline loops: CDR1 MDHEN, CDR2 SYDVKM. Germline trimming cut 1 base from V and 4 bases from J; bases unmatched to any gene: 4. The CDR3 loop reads CASSLLGTGGSTGELFF. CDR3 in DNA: TGTGCCAGCAGTTTATTAGGGACAGGGGGCAGCACCGGGGAGCTGTTTTTT.

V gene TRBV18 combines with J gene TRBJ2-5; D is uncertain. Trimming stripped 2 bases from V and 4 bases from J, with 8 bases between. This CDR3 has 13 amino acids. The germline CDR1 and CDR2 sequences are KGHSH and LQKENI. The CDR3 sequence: CASSPKASETQYF. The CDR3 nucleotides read TGTGCCAGCTCACCAAAGGCCTCAGAGACCCAGTACTTC.

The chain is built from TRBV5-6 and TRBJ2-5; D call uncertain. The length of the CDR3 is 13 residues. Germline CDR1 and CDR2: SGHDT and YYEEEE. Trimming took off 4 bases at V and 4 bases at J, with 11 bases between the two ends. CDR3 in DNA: TGTGCCAGCAGCCTCGACGTGGGAGAGACCCAGTACTTC. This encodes CASSLDVGETQYF.

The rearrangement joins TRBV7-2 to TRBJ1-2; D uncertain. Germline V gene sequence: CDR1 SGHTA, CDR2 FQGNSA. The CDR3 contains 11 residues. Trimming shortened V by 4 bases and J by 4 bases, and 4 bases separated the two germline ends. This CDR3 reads CASSSLYGYTF. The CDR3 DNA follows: TGTGCCAGCAGCTCTCTCTATGGCTACACCTTC.

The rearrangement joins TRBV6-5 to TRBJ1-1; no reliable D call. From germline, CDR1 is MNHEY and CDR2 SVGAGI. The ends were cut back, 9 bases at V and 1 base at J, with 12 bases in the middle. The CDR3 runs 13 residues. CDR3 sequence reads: CASRHLGNTEAFF. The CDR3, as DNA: TGTGCCAGTCGACACCTTGGGAACACTGAAGCTTTCTTT.

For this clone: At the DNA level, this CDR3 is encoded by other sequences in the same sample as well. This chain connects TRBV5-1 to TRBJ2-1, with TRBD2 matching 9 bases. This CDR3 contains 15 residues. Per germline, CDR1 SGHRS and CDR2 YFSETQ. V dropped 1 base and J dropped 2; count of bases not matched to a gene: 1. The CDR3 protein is CASSLSSGTYNEQFF. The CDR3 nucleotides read TGCGCCAGCAGCTTGTCTAGCGGGACCTACAATGAGCAGTTCTTC.

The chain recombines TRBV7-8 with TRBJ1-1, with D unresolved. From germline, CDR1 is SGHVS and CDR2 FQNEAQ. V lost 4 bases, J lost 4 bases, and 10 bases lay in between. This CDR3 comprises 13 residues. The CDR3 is CASSSRQSTEAFF. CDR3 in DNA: TGTGCCAGCAGCTCCCGACAATCCACTGAAGCTTTCTTT.

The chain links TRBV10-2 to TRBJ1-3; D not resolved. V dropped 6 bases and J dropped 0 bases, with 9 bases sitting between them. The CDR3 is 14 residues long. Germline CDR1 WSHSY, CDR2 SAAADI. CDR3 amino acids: CASRQVASGNTIYF. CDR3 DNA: TGCGCCAGCAGGCAGGTCGCCTCTGGAAACACCATATATTTT.

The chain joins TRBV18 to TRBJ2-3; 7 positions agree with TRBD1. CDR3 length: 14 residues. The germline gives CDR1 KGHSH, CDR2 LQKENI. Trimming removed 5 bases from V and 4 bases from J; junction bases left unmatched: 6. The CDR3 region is CASSSEGAADTQYF. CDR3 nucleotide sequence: TGTGCCAGCTCATCAGAGGGGGCCGCAGATACGCAGTATTTT. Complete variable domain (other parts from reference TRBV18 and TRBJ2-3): NAGVMQNPRHLVRRRGQEARLRCSPMKGHSHVYWYRQLPEEGLKFMVYLQKENIIDESGMPKERFSAEFPKEGPSILRIQQVVRGDSAAYFCASSSEGAADTQYFGPGTRLTVL.

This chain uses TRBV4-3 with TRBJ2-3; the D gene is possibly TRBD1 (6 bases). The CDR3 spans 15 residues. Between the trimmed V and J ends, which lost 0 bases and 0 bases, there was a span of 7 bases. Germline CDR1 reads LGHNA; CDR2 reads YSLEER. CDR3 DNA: TGCGCCAGCAGCCAAGAAGGGGGTAGCACAGATACGCAGTATTTT. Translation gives CASSQEGGSTDTQYF.

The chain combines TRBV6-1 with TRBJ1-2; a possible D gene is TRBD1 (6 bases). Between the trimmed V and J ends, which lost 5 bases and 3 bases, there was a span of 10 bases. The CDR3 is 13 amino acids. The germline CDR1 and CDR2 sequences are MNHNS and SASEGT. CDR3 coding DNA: TGTGCCAGCAGTATGACAGGCCACTATGGCTACACCTTC. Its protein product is CASSMTGHYGYTF.

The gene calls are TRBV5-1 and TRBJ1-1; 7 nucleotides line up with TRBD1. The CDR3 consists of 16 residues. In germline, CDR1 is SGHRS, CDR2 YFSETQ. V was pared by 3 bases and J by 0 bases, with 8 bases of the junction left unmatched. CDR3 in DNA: TGCGCCAGCAGCTCCCCGGGACAGACGATGAACACTGAAGCTTTCTTT. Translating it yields CASSSPGQTMNTEAFF. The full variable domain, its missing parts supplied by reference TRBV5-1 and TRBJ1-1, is KAGVTQTPRYLIKTRGQQVTLSCSPISGHRSVSWYQQTPGQGLQFLFEYFSETQRNKGNFPGRFSGRQFSNSRSEMNVSTLELGDSALYLCASSSPGQTMNTEAFFGQGTRLTVV.

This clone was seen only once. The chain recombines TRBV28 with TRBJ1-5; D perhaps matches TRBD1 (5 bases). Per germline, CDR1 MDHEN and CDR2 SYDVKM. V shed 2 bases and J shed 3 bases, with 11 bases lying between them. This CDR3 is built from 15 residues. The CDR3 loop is CASSLRGGTNQPQHF. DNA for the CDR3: TGTGCCAGCAGTTTAAGGGGAGGGACCAATCAGCCCCAGCATTTT. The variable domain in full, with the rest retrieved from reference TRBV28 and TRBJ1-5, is DVKVTQSSRYLVKRTGEKVFLECVQDMDHENMFWYRQDPGLGLRLIYFSYDVKMKEKGDIPEGYSVSREKKERFSLILESASTNQTSMYLCASSLRGGTNQPQHFGDGTRLSIL.

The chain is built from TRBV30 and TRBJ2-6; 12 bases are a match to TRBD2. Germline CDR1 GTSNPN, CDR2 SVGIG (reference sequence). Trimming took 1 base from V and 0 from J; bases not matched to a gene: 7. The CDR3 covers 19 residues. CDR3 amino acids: CAWSAGLAGKTSGANVLTF. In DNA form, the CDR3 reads TGTGCCTGGAGTGCTGGACTAGCGGGGAAAACCTCTGGGGCCAACGTCCTGACTTTC. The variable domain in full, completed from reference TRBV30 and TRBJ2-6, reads SQTIHQWPATLVQPVGSPLSLECTVEGTSNPNLYWYRQAAGRGLQLLFYSVGIGQISSEVPQNLSASRPQDRQFILSSKKLLLSDSGFYLCAWSAGLAGKTSGANVLTFGAGSRLTVL.

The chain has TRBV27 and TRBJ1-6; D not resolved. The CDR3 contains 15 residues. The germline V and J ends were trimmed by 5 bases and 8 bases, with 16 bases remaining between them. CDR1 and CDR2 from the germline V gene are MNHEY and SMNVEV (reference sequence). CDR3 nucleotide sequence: TGTGCCAGCAGTCCCGCCTTGGGAGAATATTCACCCCTCCACTTT. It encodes CASSPALGEYSPLHF.

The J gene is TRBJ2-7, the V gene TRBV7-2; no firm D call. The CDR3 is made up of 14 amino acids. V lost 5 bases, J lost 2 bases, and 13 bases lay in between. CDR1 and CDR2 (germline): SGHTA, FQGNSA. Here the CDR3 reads CASSVGRSAYEQYF. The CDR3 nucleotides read TGTGCCAGCAGCGTAGGGCGTTCGGCCTACGAGCAGTACTTC.

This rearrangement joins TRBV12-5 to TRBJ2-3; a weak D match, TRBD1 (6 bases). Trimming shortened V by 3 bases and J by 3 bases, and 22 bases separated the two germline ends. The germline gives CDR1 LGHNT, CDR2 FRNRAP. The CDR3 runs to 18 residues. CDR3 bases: TGTGCTAGTGGTTTTCGGGCCTGGACAGAGGTAGGGACAGATACGCAGTATTTT. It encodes CASGFRAWTEVGTDTQYF.